These T cell receptor beta chains were read from a single sample in a study of blood T cell repertoires in COVID-19. Sequencing was performed with immunoSEQ multiplex PCR; in TCRdb, only in-frame clones are kept and a portion is missing. The table shows about 73,000 clones, with around 82% occurring only once. Sequenced: peripheral blood. Receptors were obtained from a human donor in a cohort sampled during active COVID-19. CDR3s include the opening cysteine and the closing phenylalanine or tryptophan. The D gene is left open where the match is weak. Size tells how often a clone was seen (once, few, many) or the class of an expanded clone, and some rows leave it out.

-	TRBV12-3/TRBV12-4	TRBJ2-7	-	CASSLGEVGEQYF	TGTGCCAGCAGTTTGGGGGAGGTGGGGGAGCAGTACTTC
-	TRBV5-6	TRBJ1-1	TRBD1	CASSPVGQGADEAFF	TGTGCCAGCAGCCCTGTAGGACAGGGGGCGGATGAAGCTTTCTTT
-	TRBV7-9	TRBJ2-3	TRBD1	CASSLAGTEADTQYF	TGTGCCAGCAGCTTAGCCGGGACAGAAGCAGATACGCAGTATTTT
-	TRBV4-1	TRBJ1-4	-	CASSQDRGIGEKLFF	TGCGCCAGCAGCCAAGATCGGGGGATCGGGGAAAAACTGTTTTTT
-	TRBV7-2	TRBJ1-5	-	CASSLVGGGNQPQHF	TGTGCCAGCAGCTTAGTAGGGGGAGGCAATCAGCCCCAGCATTTT
-	TRBV7-8	TRBJ2-2	-	CASSRDRDYRNTGELFF	TGTGCCAGCAGCCGAGACAGGGACTATAGGAACACCGGGGAGCTGTTTTTT
once	TRBV19	TRBJ1-1	-	CASPRRGTEAFF	TGTGCCAGTCCTAGACGGGGTACTGAAGCTTTCTTT
-	TRBV7-8	TRBJ2-3	TRBD1	CASSWTGGGDTQYF	TGTGCCAGCAGCTGGACAGGGGGCGGCGATACGCAGTATTTT
-	TRBV4-1	TRBJ2-7	-	CASSQDYPGASYEQYF	TGCGCCAGCAGCCAAGATTACCCAGGGGCCTCCTACGAGCAGTACTTC
-	TRBV6-6	TRBJ1-1	TRBD1	CASTQTSGTGRVEAFF	TGTGCCAGCACCCAAACCTCCGGGACAGGGAGGGTTGAAGCTTTCTTT
many	TRBV29-1	TRBJ2-2	TRBD2	CSAGTSAGELFF	TGCAGCGCCGGGACTAGTGCCGGGGAGCTGTTTTTT
-	TRBV2	TRBJ2-5	TRBD2	CASRGLAGGYQETQYF	TGTGCCAGCAGGGGACTAGCGGGAGGGTACCAAGAGACCCAGTACTTC
-	TRBV24-1	TRBJ2-2	-	CATSETRGGTGELFF	TGTGCCACCAGTGAAACCCGCGGTGGCACCGGGGAGCTGTTTTTT
-	TRBV29-1	TRBJ2-7	-	CSVGGGSDYEQYF	TGCAGCGTTGGAGGTGGCAGCGACTACGAGCAGTACTTC
few	TRBV13	TRBJ1-2	-	CASSLKGAAYGYTF	TGTGCCAGCAGCTTAAAAGGGGCTGCCTATGGCTACACCTTC
once	TRBV9	TRBJ1-2	TRBD1	CASSTGTGAFYGYTF	TGTGCCAGCAGTACCGGGACAGGGGCCTTTTATGGCTACACCTTC
-	TRBV7-9	TRBJ2-1	-	CASTGGADYNEQFF	TGTGCCAGCACTGGGGGGGCCGATTACAATGAGCAGTTCTTC
-	TRBV7-9	TRBJ2-3	-	CASSPSGSTDTQYF	TGTGCCAGCAGCCCGTCGGGGAGCACAGATACGCAGTATTTT
-	TRBV4-2	TRBJ1-4	-	CASSQGQGREKLFF	TGTGCCAGCAGCCAAGGGCAGGGGAGAGAAAAACTGTTTTTT
-	TRBV19	TRBJ2-2	-	CASSIGGRRVGGELFF	TGTGCCAGTAGTATCGGGGGTCGCAGGGTTGGCGGGGAGCTGTTTTTT
few	TRBV27	TRBJ2-7	TRBD2	CASSLGGGPSYEQYF	TGTGCCAGCAGTTTAGGCGGGGGGCCCTCCTACGAGCAGTACTTC
-	TRBV28	TRBJ2-7	-	CASSLQRPYEQYF	TGTGCCAGCAGTTTACAGCGGCCCTACGAGCAGTACTTC
-	TRBV12-3/TRBV12-4	TRBJ1-2	-	CASSPDYGYTF	TGTGCCAGCAGTCCAGACTATGGCTACACCTTC